The clone carrying this TCR beta chain is classed as large by frequency. TCRdb reprocessed the 10x single-cell sequencing reads and stores each CDR3 protein as one record, lacking DNA. The sample's table shows over 1,500 distinct CDR3 sequences. This record belongs to a study of CD8 T cells in cerebrospinal fluid in Alzheimer's disease. The CDR3 is 12 amino acids. The germline gives CDR1 SQVTM, CDR2 ANQGSEA. The rearrangement joins TRBV29-1 to TRBJ1-4; the TRBD1 assignment by TCRdb is unverifiable without DNA. Sequencing input: cerebrospinal fluid. The source is a human donor with mild cognitive impairment. CDR3 protein: CSVQGGDEKLFF. The full variable domain, completed using reference TRBV29-1 and TRBJ1-4, is SAVISQKPSRDICQRGTSLTIQCQVDSQVTMMFWYRQQPGQSLTLIATANQGSEATYESGFVIDKFPISRPNLTFSTLTVSNMSPEDSSIYLCSVQGGDEKLFFGSGTQLSVL.